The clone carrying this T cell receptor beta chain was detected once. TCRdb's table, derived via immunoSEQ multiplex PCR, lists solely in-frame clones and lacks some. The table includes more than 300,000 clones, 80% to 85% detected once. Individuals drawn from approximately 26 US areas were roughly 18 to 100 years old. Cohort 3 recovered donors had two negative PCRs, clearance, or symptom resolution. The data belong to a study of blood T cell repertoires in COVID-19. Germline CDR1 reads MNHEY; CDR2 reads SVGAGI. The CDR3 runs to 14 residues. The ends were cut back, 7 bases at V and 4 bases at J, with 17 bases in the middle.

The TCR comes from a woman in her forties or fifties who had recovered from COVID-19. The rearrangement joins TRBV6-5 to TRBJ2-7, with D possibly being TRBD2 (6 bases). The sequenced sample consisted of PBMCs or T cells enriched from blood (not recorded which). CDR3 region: CASTPGTFEYEQYF. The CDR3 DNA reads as TGTGCCAGCACCCCCGGGACTTTCGAATACGAGCAGTACTTC.